This T cell receptor (beta chain) came from a study of CD8 T cells in Susac syndrome. Random hexamers primed reverse transcription of 0.5 to 1 ug RNA. MiXCR was run by TCRdb on the immunoSEQ multiplex PCR reads, yielding one entry per CDR3 protein. The sample records roughly 200,000 distinct CDR3 sequences, roughly 94% being singletons. This CDR3 has 15 residues. The germline CDR1 and CDR2 sequences are SNHLY and FYNNEI. V lost 0 bases and J 3 bases, leaving 6 bases between the germline ends. This chain links TRBV2 with TRBJ2-6; D gene uncertain. The sequenced material came from CD4+ T cells from PBMCs. The sequence came from a human donor in good health. The CDR3, as DNA: TGTGCCAGCAGTGAAGCGTTCCTTGGGGCCAACGTCCTGACTTTC. Its translation: CASSEAFLGANVLTF. The full variable domain, completed using reference TRBV2 and TRBJ2-6, is EPEVTQTPSHQVTQMGQEVILRCVPISNHLYFYWYRQILGQKVEFLVSFYNNEISEKSEIFDDQFSVERPDGSNFTLKIRSTKLEDSAMYFCASSEAFLGANVLTFGAGSRLTVL.